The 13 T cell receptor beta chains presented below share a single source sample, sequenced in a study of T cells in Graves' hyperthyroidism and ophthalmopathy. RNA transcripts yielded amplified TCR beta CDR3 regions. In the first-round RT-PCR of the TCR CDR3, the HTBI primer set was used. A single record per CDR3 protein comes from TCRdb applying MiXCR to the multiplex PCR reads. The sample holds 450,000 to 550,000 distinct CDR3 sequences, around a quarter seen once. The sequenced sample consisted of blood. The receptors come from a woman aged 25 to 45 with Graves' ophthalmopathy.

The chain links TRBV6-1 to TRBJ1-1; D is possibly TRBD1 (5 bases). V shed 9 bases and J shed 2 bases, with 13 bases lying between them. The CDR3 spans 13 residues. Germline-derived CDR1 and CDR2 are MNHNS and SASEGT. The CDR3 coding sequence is TGTGCCAGTGGCGGGGGGAGTAACACTGAAGCTTTCTTT. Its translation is CASGGGSNTEAFF.

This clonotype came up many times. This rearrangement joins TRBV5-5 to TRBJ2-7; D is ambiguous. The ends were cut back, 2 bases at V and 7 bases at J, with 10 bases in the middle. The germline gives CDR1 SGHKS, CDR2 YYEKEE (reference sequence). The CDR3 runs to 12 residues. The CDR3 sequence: CASSFVLQEQYF. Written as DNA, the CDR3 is TGTGCCAGCAGCTTCGTTCTCCAGGAGCAGTACTTC.

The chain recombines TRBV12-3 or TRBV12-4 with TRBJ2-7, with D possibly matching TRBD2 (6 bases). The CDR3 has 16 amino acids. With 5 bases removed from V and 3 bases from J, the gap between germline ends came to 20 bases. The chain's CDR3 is CASSLFYGTPGYEQYF. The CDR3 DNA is TGTGCCAGCAGTCTCTTTTACGGGACTCCAGGCTACGAGCAGTACTTC.

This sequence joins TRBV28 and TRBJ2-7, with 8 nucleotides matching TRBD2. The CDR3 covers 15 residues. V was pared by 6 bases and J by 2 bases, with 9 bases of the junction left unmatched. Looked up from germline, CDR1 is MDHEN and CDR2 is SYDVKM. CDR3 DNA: TGTGCCAGCAGCATTAGCATAGCGGGGCCCTACGAGCAGTACTTC. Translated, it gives CASSISIAGPYEQYF.

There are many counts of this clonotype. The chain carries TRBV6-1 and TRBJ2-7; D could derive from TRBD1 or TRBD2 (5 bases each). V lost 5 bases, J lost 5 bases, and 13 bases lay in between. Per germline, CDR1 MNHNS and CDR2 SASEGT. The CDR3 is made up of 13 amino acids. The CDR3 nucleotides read TGTGCCAGCAGTCCCCGGGGCCAGAACGAGCAGTACTTC. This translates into CASSPRGQNEQYF.

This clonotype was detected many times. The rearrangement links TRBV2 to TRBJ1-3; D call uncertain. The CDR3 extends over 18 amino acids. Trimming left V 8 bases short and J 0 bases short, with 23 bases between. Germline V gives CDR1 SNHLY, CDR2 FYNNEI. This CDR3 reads CASRSGTANQISGNTIYF. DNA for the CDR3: TGTGCCAGCCGTTCTGGAACAGCGAACCAAATCTCTGGAAACACCATATATTTT.

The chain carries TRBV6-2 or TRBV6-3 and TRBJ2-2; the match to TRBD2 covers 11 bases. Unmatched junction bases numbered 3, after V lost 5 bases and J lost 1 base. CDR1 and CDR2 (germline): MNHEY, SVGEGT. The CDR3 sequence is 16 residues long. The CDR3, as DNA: TGTGCCAGCAGTCCTAGCGGGAGGCGGAACACCGGGGAGCTGTTTTTT. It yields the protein CASSPSGRRNTGELFF.

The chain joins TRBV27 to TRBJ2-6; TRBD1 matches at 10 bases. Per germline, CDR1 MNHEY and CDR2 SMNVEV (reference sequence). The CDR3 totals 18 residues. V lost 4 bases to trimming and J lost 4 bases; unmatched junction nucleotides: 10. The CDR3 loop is CASSSYRDRGLGANVLTF. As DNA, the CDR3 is TGTGCCAGCAGTTCGTACCGAGACAGGGGGCTCGGGGCCAACGTCCTGACTTTC.

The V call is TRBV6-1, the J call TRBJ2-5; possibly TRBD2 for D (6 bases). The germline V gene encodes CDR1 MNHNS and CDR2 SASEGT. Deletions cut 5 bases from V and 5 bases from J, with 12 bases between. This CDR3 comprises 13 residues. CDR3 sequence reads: CASSKGGAETQYF. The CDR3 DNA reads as TGTGCCAGCAGTAAGGGCGGGGCCGAGACCCAGTACTTC.

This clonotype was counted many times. The CDR3 DNA reads TGTGCCAGCAGCGACGACGGGGGGGTGGTACAAGAGACCCAGTACTTC. Its translation: CASSDDGGVVQETQYF. The chain couples TRBV7-2 to TRBJ2-5, with 8 bases aligning to TRBD2. This CDR3 comprises 16 residues. V lost 5 bases, J lost 2 bases, and 10 bases stayed unmatched. Germline CDR1 and CDR2: SGHTA and FQGNSA.

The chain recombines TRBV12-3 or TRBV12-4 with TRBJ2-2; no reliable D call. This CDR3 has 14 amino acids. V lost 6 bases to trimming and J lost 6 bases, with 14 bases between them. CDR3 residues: CASSPPQPPGELFF. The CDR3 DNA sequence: TGTGCCAGCAGCCCGCCGCAGCCGCCCGGGGAGCTGTTTTTT.

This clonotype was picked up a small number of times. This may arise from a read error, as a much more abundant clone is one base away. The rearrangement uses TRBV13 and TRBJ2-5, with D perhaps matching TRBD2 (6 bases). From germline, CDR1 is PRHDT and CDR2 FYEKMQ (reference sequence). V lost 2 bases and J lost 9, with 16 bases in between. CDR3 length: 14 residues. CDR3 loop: CASSLTGPGEAQYF. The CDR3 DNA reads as TGTGCCAGCAGCTTAACTGGACCGGGGGAGGCCCAGTACTTC.

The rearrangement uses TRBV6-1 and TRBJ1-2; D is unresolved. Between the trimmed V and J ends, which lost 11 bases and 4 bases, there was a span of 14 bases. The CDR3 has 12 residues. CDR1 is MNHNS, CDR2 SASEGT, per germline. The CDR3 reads CACVRPPYGYTF. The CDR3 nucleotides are TGTGCCTGCGTCAGGCCACCCTATGGCTACACCTTC.